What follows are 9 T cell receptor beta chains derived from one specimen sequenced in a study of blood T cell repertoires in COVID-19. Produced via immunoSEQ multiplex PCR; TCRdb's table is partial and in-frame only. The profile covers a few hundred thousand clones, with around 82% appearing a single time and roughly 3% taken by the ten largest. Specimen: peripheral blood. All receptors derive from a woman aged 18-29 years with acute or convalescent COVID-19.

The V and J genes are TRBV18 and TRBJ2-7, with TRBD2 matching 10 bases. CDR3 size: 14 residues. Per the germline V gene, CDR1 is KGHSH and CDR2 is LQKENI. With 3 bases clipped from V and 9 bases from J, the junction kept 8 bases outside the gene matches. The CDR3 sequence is CASSPDSGRTGQYF. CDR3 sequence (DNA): TGTGCCAGCTCACCGGATAGCGGGAGGACTGGGCAGTACTTC.

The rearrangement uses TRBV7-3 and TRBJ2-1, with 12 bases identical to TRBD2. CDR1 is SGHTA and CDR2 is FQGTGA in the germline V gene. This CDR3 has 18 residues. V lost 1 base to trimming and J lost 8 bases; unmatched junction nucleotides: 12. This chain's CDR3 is CASSLSPRGLAGTDEQFF. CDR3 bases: TGTGCCAGCAGCTTAAGTCCGAGGGGACTAGCGGGCACGGATGAGCAGTTCTTC.

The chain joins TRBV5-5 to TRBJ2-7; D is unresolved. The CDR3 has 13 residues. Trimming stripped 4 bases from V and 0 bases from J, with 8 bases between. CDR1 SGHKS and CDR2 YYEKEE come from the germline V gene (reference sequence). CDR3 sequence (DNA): TGTGCCAGCAGCCCTGGCAACTCCTACGAGCAGTACTTC. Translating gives CASSPGNSYEQYF. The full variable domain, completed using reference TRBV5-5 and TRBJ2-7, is DAGVTQSPTHLIKTRGQQVTLRCSPISGHKSVSWYQQVLGQGPQFIFQYYEKEERGRGNFPDRFSARQFPNYSSELNVNALLLGDSALYLCASSPGNSYEQYFGPGTRLTVT.

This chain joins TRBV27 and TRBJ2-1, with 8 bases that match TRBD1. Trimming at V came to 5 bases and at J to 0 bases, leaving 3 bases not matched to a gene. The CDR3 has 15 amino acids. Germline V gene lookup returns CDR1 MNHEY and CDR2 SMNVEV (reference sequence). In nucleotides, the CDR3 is TGTGCCAGCAGTACAACAGGGGGCTCCTACAATGAGCAGTTCTTC. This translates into CASSTTGGSYNEQFF.

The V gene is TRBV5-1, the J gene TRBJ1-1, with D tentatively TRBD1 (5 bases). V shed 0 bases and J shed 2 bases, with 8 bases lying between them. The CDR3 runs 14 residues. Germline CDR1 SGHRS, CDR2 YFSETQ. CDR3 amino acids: CASSLVGGNTEAFF. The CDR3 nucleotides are TGCGCCAGCAGCTTGGTCGGGGGAAACACTGAAGCTTTCTTT.

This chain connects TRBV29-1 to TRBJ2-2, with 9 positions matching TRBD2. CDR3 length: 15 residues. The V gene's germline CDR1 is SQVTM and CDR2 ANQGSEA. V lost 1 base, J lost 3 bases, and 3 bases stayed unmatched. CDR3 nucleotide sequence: TGCAGCGTTGAAGGGCTAGCGGGGTACACCGGGGAGCTGTTTTTT. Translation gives CSVEGLAGYTGELFF.

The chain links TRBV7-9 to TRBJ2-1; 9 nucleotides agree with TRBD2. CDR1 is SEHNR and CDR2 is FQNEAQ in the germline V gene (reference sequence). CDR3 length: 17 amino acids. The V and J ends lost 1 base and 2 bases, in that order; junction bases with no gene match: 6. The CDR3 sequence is CASSLGTSGLTYNEQFF. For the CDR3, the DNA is TGTGCCAGCAGCTTAGGAACTAGCGGGCTAACCTACAATGAGCAGTTCTTC.

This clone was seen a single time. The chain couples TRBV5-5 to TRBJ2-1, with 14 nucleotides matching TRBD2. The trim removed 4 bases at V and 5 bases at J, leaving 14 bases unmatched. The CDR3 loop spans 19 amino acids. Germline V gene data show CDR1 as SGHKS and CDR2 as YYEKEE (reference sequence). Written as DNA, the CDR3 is TGTGCCAGCAGCAACCCGGGACTAGCGGGAGACGGCGGGGACAATGAGCAGTTCTTC. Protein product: CASSNPGLAGDGGDNEQFF.

The DNA for the CDR3 is TGTGCCAGCAGCCCTCCGGGACAAAAGATACAGTTCTTC. The encoded protein is CASSPPGQKIQFF. This chain connects TRBV3-1 (or the pseudogene TRBV3-2) to TRBJ2-1; a weak D match, TRBD1 (6 bases). Germline V gene data show CDR1 as LGHDT and CDR2 as YNNKEL (reference sequence). V lost 4 bases, J lost 13 bases, and 17 bases lay in between. The CDR3 has 13 amino acids.